The clone carrying this T cell receptor (beta chain) is a singleton in its sample. Its antigen is not identified. TCRdb's table, derived via immunoSEQ multiplex PCR, lists solely in-frame clones and lacks some. The repertoire holds under 150,000 clones, with 90% as singletons. The CDR3 length is 14 residues. The ends lost 4 bases at V and 5 bases at J; junction bases unmatched: 6. The germline V gene encodes CDR1 SGHNT and CDR2 YYREEE (reference sequence). The source of the sample is a study of T cell responses to AZD1222 COVID-19 vaccine. Regarding the study as a whole: Scientists sampled the repertoires only once the peak T cell response had passed. Baseline antibody screening turned up just a handful of seropositive AZD1222 recipients.

Source: peripheral blood, taken on day 0 of AZD1222 vaccination. This TCR came from an adult in good health. The chain links TRBV5-4 to TRBJ1-5, with 7 bases matching TRBD1. The CDR3 here is CASSLGQDDQPQHF. The CDR3 region has the DNA TGTGCCAGCAGCCTCGGACAGGACGATCAGCCCCAGCATTTT.